This entry features one T cell receptor beta chain sequence. Its specificity is not known. The sample is drawn from a study of monozygotic twins with inflammatory bowel disease. This CDR3 region has 14 residues. Study-level results: Especially where disease activity was present, IBD patients had fewer clonotypes in common with others than healthy twins did. Background noise in patient repertoires may stem from differing immunosuppressive treatments.

Isolation of total RNA was performed on whole blood, with no prior T cell sorting. Each CDR3 protein gets one entry in TCRdb, which reprocessed the 5' RACE reads and gives no DNA. Recorded here are tens of thousands of distinct CDR3 sequences; the top ten clones represent 6.5% to 9%. The sequencing sample was made of blood. The receptor was derived from a human donor with ulcerative colitis or Crohn's disease, or a healthy co-twin of an affected twin (not recorded which). The chain joins TRBV12-3 or TRBV12-4 to TRBJ2-5; TCRdb proposes TRBD1, but this gene call is untestable without DNA. The CDR3 here is CASRGVDRLETQYF.